The entry below gives a single TCR beta chain sequence along with its context. No antigen is known for it. This record comes from a study of Tregs in tolerant kidney transplant recipients. Study-level background: Related graft donors supplied nonmyeloablative bone marrow transplants, and mixed chimerism was transient.

Overall study results and limits: Biological reproducibility was not directly addressed, but technical replication error appeared minimal. Tregs expanded with activated donor B cells seemed most donor-specific.

V was cut by 5 bases and J by 5 bases, with 12 bases left in between. Germline values: CDR1 MNHEY, CDR2 SVGAGI. The CDR3 runs 14 residues. Unstimulated Tregs (CD4+CD25+CD127-) and CD4+CD25- non-Tregs were sorted from PBMCs. Only in-frame clones appear in the TCRdb table, and some are missing; sequencing was by immunoSEQ multiplex PCR. The sample holds about 77,000 clones; around 98% are singletons and the top ten take about 0.5%. The chain combines TRBV6-5 with TRBJ2-2; D ambiguous. The source material was CD4+ T cells from blood, sampled before the transplant. The clonotype comes from a human donor who received a combined kidney and bone marrow transplant. The CDR3 region is CASSPKLATGELFF. The DNA of the CDR3 is TGTGCCAGCAGTCCGAAGCTCGCGACCGGGGAGCTGTTTTTT.